This TCR beta chain was retrieved from a study of T cells and Merkel cell carcinoma outcomes. Study-wide points: Repertoire plus T-cell density reportedly predicted Merkel cell carcinoma outcomes.

Method: immunoSEQ multiplex PCR; TCRdb's copy keeps in-frame clones and lacks some. The sample has roughly 2,000 clones; about 91% are singletons. CDR1 SGHTA and CDR2 FQGNSA come from the germline V gene. CDR3 length: 15 residues. V lost 2 bases and J 2 bases, leaving 12 bases between the germline ends. Note on this clone: What it binds is unknown.

The chain joins TRBV7-2 to TRBJ2-5; D is undetermined. This receptor was obtained from a human donor with Merkel cell carcinoma. Sequencing used tumor tissue from Merkel cell carcinoma. For the CDR3, the DNA is TGTGCCAGCAGCTTATTTGTCAGCAGTCAAGAGACCCAGTACTTC. It specifies CASSLFVSSQETQYF.